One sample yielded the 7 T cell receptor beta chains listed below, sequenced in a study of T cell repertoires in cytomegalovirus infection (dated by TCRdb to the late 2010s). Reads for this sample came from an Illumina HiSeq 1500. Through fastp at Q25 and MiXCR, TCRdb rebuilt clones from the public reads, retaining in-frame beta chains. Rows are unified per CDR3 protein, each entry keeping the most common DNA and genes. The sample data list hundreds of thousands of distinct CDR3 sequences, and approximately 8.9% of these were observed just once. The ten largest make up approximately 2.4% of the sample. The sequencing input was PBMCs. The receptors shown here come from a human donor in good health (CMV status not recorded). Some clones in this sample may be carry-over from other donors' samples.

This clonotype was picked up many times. The CDR3 here is CASSMANTGELFF. The CDR3 DNA follows: TGTGCCAGTAGTATGGCTAACACCGGGGAGCTGTTTTTT. This chain joins TRBV19 and TRBJ2-2; D is unresolved. Trimming stripped 3 bases from V and 2 bases from J, with 4 bases between. This CDR3 comprises 13 residues. Per the germline V gene, CDR1 is LNHDA and CDR2 is SQIVND (reference sequence).

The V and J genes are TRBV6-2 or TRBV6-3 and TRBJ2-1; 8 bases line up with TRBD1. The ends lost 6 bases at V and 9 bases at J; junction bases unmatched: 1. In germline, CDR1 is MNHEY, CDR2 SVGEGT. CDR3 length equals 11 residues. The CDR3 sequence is CASRQGAEQFF. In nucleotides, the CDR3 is TGTGCCAGCAGGCAGGGGGCTGAGCAGTTCTTC.

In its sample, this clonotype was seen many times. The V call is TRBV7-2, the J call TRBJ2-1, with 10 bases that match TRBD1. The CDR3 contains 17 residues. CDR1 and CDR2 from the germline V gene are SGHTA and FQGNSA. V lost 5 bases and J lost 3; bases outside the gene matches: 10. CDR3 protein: CASSLRRGTGDYNEQFF. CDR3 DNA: TGTGCCAGCAGCCTTCGCCGGGGGACAGGGGACTACAATGAGCAGTTCTTC. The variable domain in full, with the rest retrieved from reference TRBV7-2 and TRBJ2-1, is GAGVSQSPSNKVTEKGKDVELRCDPISGHTALYWYRQSLGQGLEFLIYFQGNSAPDKSGLPSDRFSAERTGGSVSTLTIQRTQQEDSAVYLCASSLRRGTGDYNEQFFGPGTRLTVL.

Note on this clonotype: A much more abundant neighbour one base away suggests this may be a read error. The CDR3 reads CASSIERDGRTGELFF. The CDR3, as DNA: TGTGCCAGTAGTATAGAACGGGACGGGCGGACCGGGGAGCTGTTTTTT. V usage is TRBV19 and J usage is TRBJ2-2; tentatively, D is TRBD1 or TRBD2 (5 bases each). The V and J ends lost 0 bases and 5 bases respectively, with 13 bases between them. The CDR3 extends over 16 amino acids. Germline CDR1 LNHDA, CDR2 SQIVND (reference sequence).

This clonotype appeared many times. Here the CDR3 reads CASSTPGLAGGLSSYNEQFF. CDR3 nucleotide sequence: TGCGCCAGCAGCACGCCAGGACTAGCGGGGGGTTTGAGCTCCTACAATGAGCAGTTCTTC. The J gene is TRBJ2-1, the V gene TRBV5-1, with 14 bases fitting TRBD2. The germline V gene has CDR1 SGHRS and CDR2 YFSETQ. V was pared by 4 bases and J by 0 bases, with 12 bases of the junction left unmatched. This CDR3 is built from 20 residues.

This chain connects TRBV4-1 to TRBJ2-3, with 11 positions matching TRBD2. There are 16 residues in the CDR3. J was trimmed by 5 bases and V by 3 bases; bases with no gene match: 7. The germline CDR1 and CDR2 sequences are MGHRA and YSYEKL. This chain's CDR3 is CASSHPGLAGQDTQYF. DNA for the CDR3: TGCGCCAGCAGCCATCCCGGACTAGCGGGCCAAGATACGCAGTATTTT.

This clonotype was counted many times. The CDR3 is CASSLLGGLAGETQYF. CDR3 DNA sequence: TGTGCCAGCAGCCTCCTAGGGGGACTAGCGGGTGAGACCCAGTACTTC. The chain couples TRBV14 to TRBJ2-5; 12 bases are shared with TRBD2. V was pared by 4 bases and J by 5 bases, with 8 bases of the junction left unmatched. The CDR3 runs to 16 residues. Germline loops: CDR1 SGHDN, CDR2 FVKESK. The complete variable domain, with remaining parts taken from reference TRBV14 and TRBJ2-5, reads EAGVTQFPSHSVIEKGQTVTLRCDPISGHDNLYWYRRVMGKEIKFLLHFVKESKQDESGMPNNRFLAERTGGTYSTLKVQPAELEDSGVYFCASSLLGGLAGETQYFGPGTRLLVL.